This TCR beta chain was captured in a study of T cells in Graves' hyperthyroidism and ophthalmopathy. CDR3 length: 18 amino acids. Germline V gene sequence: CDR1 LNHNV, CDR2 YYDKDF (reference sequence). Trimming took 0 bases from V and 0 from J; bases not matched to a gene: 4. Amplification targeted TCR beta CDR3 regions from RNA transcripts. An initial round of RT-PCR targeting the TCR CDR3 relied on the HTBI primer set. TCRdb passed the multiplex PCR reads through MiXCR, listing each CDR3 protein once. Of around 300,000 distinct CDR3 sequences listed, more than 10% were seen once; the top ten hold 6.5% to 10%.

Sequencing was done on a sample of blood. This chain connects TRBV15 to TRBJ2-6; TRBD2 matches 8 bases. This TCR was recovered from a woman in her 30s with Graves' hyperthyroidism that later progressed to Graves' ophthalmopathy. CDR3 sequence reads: CATSRDEAGASGANVLTF. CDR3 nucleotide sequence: TGTGCCACCAGCAGAGATGAAGCGGGGGCCTCTGGGGCCAACGTCCTGACTTTC.